This passage covers 9 T cell receptor beta chains from one sample sequenced in a study of CD8 T cells in Susac syndrome. Random hexamers served to reverse transcribe about 0.5 to 1 ug RNA. One entry per CDR3 protein, called by TCRdb with MiXCR from the immunoSEQ multiplex PCR reads. This table holds about 140,000 distinct CDR3 sequences, 94% found once. Sequencing was done on a sample of CD8+ T cells from PBMCs. These TCRs come from a human donor in good health.

This sequence joins TRBV7-2 and TRBJ2-7; weak D call: TRBD2 (5 bases). Per germline, CDR1 SGHTA and CDR2 FQGNSA. This CDR3 has 12 amino acids. Between the trimmed V and J ends, which lost 4 bases and 9 bases, there was a span of 13 bases. Here the CDR3 DNA reads TGTGCCAGCAGCTACACTCTAGAGGGGCAGTACTTC. Amino acid sequence: CASSYTLEGQYF.

The J gene is TRBJ2-6, the V gene TRBV24-1; D ambiguous. V shed 3 bases and J shed 0 bases, with 5 bases lying between them. Germline assignment: CDR1 KGHDR and CDR2 SFDVKD. The CDR3 runs 15 residues. The CDR3 here is CATSDKYSGANVLTF. Written as DNA, the CDR3 is TGTGCCACCAGTGATAAGTACTCTGGGGCCAACGTCCTGACTTTC.

The genes are TRBV28 and TRBJ2-1; 9 nucleotides agree with TRBD2. The germline V gene encodes CDR1 MDHEN and CDR2 SYDVKM. Losses at the gene ends were 6 bases for V and 9 bases for J; bases not matched to a gene: 3. This CDR3 is 12 amino acids long. CDR3 DNA sequence: TGTGCCAGCAGGCTAGCGGGAAGTGAGCAGTTCTTC. Its protein is CASRLAGSEQFF.

Here the CDR3 DNA reads TGCAGTGCACCGCCTCCACTAGCGGGAGGGCCAGGCGATGAGCAGTTCTTC. It codes for CSAPPPLAGGPGDEQFF. The V call is TRBV20-1, the J call TRBJ2-1; 13 bases fit TRBD2. Per the germline V gene, CDR1 is DFQATT and CDR2 is SNEGSKA (reference sequence). The CDR3 is 17 residues long. V was clipped by 6 bases and J by 8 bases; unmatched bases: 16.

The rearrangement links TRBV4-3 to TRBJ2-7, with a possible D match to TRBD2 (5 bases). Germline CDR1 is LGHNA and CDR2 is YSLEER. With 0 bases removed from V and 0 bases from J, the gap between germline ends came to 12 bases. The CDR3 is 16 residues long. CDR3 in amino acids: CASSQEWFGSSYEQYF. For the CDR3, the DNA is TGCGCCAGCAGCCAAGAGTGGTTTGGGAGCTCCTACGAGCAGTACTTC.

V gene TRBV20-1 combines with J gene TRBJ2-1; TRBD2 agrees at 10 bases. The CDR3 is 16 amino acids. V trimming: 2 bases; J trimming: 4 bases; junction bases outside the gene matches: 8. Germline assignment: CDR1 DFQATT and CDR2 SNEGSKA (reference sequence). As DNA, the CDR3 is TGCAGTGCTAGATCTAGCGGGAGTGTCCGTTACAATGAGCAGTTCTTC. It codes for CSARSSGSVRYNEQFF.

The genes are TRBV5-6 and TRBJ1-1; no clear D. Per germline, CDR1 SGHDT and CDR2 YYEEEE. CDR3 length equals 13 residues. The germline V and J ends were trimmed by 0 bases and 4 bases, with 7 bases remaining between them. CDR3 loop: CASSLAGPTEAFF. The CDR3 DNA reads TGTGCCAGCAGCTTGGCTGGCCCCACTGAAGCTTTCTTT.

The chain has TRBV9 and TRBJ1-1; no clear D gene. This CDR3 region has 15 residues. V lost 4 bases to trimming and J lost 3 bases, with 16 bases between them. Per germline, CDR1 SGDLS and CDR2 YYNGEE. CDR3 DNA: TGTGCCAGCAGCTCAGAAGGGAATTTGTACACTGAAGCTTTCTTT. It is translated as CASSSEGNLYTEAFF.

The chain has TRBV18 and TRBJ2-7; D gene ambiguous. The CDR3 loop spans 12 amino acids. In germline, CDR1 is KGHSH, CDR2 LQKENI. Trimming took 3 bases from V and 3 from J, leaving 6 bases between them. CDR3 nucleotide sequence: TGTGCCAGCTCACCGGACGGCTACGAGCAGTACTTC. It yields the protein CASSPDGYEQYF.